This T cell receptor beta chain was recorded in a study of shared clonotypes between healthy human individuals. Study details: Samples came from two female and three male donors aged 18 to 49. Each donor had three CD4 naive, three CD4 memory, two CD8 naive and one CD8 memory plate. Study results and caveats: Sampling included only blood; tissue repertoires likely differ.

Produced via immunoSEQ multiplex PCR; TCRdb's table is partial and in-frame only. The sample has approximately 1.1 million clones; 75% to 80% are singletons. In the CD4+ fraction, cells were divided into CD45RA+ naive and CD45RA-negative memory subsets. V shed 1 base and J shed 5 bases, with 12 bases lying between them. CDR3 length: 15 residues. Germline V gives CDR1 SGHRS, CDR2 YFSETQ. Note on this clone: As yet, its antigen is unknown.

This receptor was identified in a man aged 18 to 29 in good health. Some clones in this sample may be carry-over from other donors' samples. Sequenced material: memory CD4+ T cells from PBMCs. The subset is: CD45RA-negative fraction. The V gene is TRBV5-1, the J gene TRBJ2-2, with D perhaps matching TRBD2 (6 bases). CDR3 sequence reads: CASSLLGTGTGELFF. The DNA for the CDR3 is TGCGCCAGCAGCTTGCTGGGGACTGGTACCGGGGAGCTGTTTTTT.